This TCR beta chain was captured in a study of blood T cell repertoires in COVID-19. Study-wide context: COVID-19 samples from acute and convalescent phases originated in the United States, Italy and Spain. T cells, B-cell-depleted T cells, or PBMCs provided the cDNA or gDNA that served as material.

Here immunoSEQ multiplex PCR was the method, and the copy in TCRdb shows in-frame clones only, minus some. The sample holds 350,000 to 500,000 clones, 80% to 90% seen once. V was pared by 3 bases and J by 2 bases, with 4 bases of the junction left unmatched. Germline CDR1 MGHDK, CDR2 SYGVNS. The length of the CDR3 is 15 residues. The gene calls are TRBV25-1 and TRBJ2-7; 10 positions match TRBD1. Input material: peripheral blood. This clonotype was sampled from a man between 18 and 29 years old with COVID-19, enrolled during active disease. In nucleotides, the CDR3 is TGTGCCAGCAGTGAGCCCGGGACAGGGGCCTACGAGCAGTACTTC. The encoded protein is CASSEPGTGAYEQYF.